The 25 T cell receptor beta chains listed next were all sequenced from one sample in a study of blood T cell repertoires in COVID-19. The assay was immunoSEQ multiplex PCR, and TCRdb's table has in-frame clones only and misses some. The sample includes around 130,000 clones, around 78% of them seen just once. Sequencing was done on a sample of peripheral blood. The receptor set was obtained from a human donor in a cohort sampled during active COVID-19.

The CDR3 DNA reads as TGTGCCAGCAGCTATAAAGGCGGGGGGGTGGAGACCCAGTACTTC. Its protein product is CASSYKGGGVETQYF. V gene TRBV5-6 combines with J gene TRBJ2-5, with 9 bases lining up with TRBD2. CDR3 length equals 15 residues. Trimming at V came to 3 bases and at J to 5 bases, leaving 8 bases not matched to a gene. CDR1 is SGHDT, CDR2 YYEEEE, per germline.

The V and J genes are TRBV27 and TRBJ1-1, with 7 bases aligning to TRBD1. V lost 5 bases, J lost 8 bases, and 11 bases stayed unmatched. CDR3 length equals 14 residues. CDR1 is MNHEY and CDR2 is SMNVEV in the germline V gene (reference sequence). The CDR3 spells CASSPPTGTAEAFF. CDR3 in DNA: TGTGCCAGCAGTCCCCCAACCGGGACAGCCGAAGCTTTCTTT.

The chain is built from TRBV14 and TRBJ1-2, with TRBD1 identical over 9 bases. The CDR3 length is 13 residues. Germline V lookup: CDR1 SGHDN, CDR2 FVKESK. V was clipped by 4 bases and J by 8 bases; unmatched bases: 5. CDR3 nucleotides: TGTGCCAGCAGCCCAGGGACAGGGACCGGCTACACCTTC. Its translation is CASSPGTGTGYTF.

The chain combines TRBV6-5 with TRBJ1-1; D call uncertain. Germline CDR1 is MNHEY and CDR2 is SVGAGI. With 5 bases removed from V and 1 base from J, the gap between germline ends came to 8 bases. CDR3 length equals 13 residues. The CDR3 nucleotides read TGTGCCAGCAGTAGTACTACGAACACTGAAGCTTTCTTT. Protein sequence: CASSSTTNTEAFF.

J is TRBJ1-5 and V is TRBV2, with a tentative D call TRBD1 (6 bases). The V end lost 2 bases, the J end lost 3 bases, and 11 bases lay between the germline ends. There are 15 residues in the CDR3. The V gene's germline CDR1 is SNHLY and CDR2 FYNNEI. CDR3 coding DNA: TGTGCCAGCAGTGAATACAGGGATTACAATCAGCCCCAGCATTTT. This codes for CASSEYRDYNQPQHF.

The V and J genes are TRBV7-8 and TRBJ2-1; 12 bases map to TRBD2. CDR3 length: 17 amino acids. The junction had 9 bases not matched to a gene; V was cut back by 5 bases and J by 4 bases. CDR1 is SGHVS, CDR2 FQNEAQ, per germline. In nucleotides, the CDR3 is TGTGCCAGCAGCAAATCCCTAGCGGGGGGGACATACAATGAGCAGTTCTTC. Its protein is CASSKSLAGGTYNEQFF.

V usage is TRBV6-5 and J usage is TRBJ1-4, with D uncertain. The CDR3 runs 15 residues. CDR1 is MNHEY, CDR2 SVGAGI, per germline. V was clipped by 4 bases and J by 8 bases, with 17 bases between them. The CDR3 DNA sequence: TGTGCCAGCAGTTCCCGGCAGGACTACGACGAAAAACTGTTTTTT. Protein: CASSSRQDYDEKLFF.

The rearrangement joins TRBV2 to TRBJ2-7; 9 positions match TRBD2. V trimming: 3 bases; J trimming: 1 base; junction bases outside the gene matches: 10. This CDR3 comprises 17 residues. Per germline, CDR1 SNHLY and CDR2 FYNNEI. CDR3 DNA: TGTGCCAGCAGTGAGGTGGCGGGGGGGCTTGAGTCCTACGAGCAGTACTTC. It is translated as CASSEVAGGLESYEQYF.

This clone occurred once. CDR3 sequence: CASSPPGGRNYGYTF. CDR3 coding DNA: TGTGCCAGCAGCCCCCCCGGGGGGCGAAACTATGGCTACACCTTC. The chain is built from TRBV21-1 and TRBJ1-2. TRBV21-1 is described as a pseudogene. The CDR3 has 15 amino acids.

In this sample, this clone turned up once. V is TRBV2 and J is TRBJ1-1, with D possibly being TRBD1 (5 bases). The CDR3 consists of 15 residues. V lost 4 bases, J lost 1 base, and 13 bases lay in between. The germline V gene has CDR1 SNHLY and CDR2 FYNNEI. CDR3 region: CASSGPQGGNTEAFF. The CDR3 DNA sequence: TGTGCCAGCAGTGGGCCTCAGGGAGGGAACACTGAAGCTTTCTTT.

The J gene is TRBJ2-5, the V gene TRBV20-1, with TRBD2 matching 12 bases. V dropped 3 bases and J dropped 0; count of bases not matched to a gene: 2. CDR1 and CDR2 from the germline V gene are DFQATT and SNEGSKA (reference sequence). CDR3 length: 15 residues. DNA for the CDR3: TGCAGTGCTAGTCGACTAGCGGGGGACCAAGAGACCCAGTACTTC. Encoded protein: CSASRLAGDQETQYF.

This clone was counted between two and nine times. The V and J genes are TRBV1 and TRBJ1-5; TRBD1, as called in the table, went unchecked against the DNA. TRBV1 is described as a pseudogene. The CDR3 loop spans 13 amino acids. CDR3 nucleotides: TGCACCAAACGGGACAGACTCAATCAGCCCCAGCATTTT. This encodes CTKRDRLNQPQHF.

This clone has only one observation. This sequence joins TRBV11-3 and TRBJ1-1; 9 bases line up with TRBD1. Losses at the gene ends were 4 bases for V and 3 bases for J; bases not matched to a gene: 6. The germline V gene encodes CDR1 SGHNT and CDR2 YENEEA. The CDR3 has 15 amino acids. The CDR3 sequence is CASSSTTGGDTEAFF. The CDR3 DNA reads as TGTGCCAGCAGCTCCACGACAGGGGGGGACACTGAAGCTTTCTTT.

The J gene is TRBJ1-2, the V gene TRBV19; a weak D match, TRBD1 (6 bases). This CDR3 contains 12 residues. The germline CDR1 and CDR2 sequences are LNHDA and SQIVND (reference sequence). Deletions cut 6 bases from V and 7 bases from J, with 12 bases between. The CDR3 DNA is TGTGCCAGTAGCCTACAGGGAACTGGCTACACCTTC. It yields the protein CASSLQGTGYTF.

The genes are TRBV5-8 and TRBJ1-6, with 8 positions matching TRBD1. V shed 2 bases and J 6 bases; nucleotides not matched to a gene: 10. CDR1 and CDR2 from the germline V gene are SGHTS and YDEGEE. CDR3 length: 17 residues. The DNA for the CDR3 is TGTGCCAGCAGCTTAAGGACAGGGAAGAGGAGTAATTCACCCCTCCACTTT. This codes for CASSLRTGKRSNSPLHF.

The rearrangement joins TRBV15 to TRBJ1-2; TRBD1 is a possible D gene (6 bases). V was pared by 0 bases and J by 0 bases, with 8 bases between. CDR1 and CDR2 (germline): LNHNV, YYDKDF (reference sequence). The CDR3 extends over 15 amino acids. The CDR3 nucleotides read TGTGCCACCAGCAGAGATACAGGGCCTAACTATGGCTACACCTTC. Translated: CATSRDTGPNYGYTF.

The chain uses TRBV27 and TRBJ2-1; 10 positions agree with TRBD2. V gave up 0 bases and J gave up 11 bases; unmatched junction bases: 7. The CDR3 loop spans 15 amino acids. Germline loops: CDR1 MNHEY, CDR2 SMNVEV (reference sequence). Written as DNA, the CDR3 is TGTGCCAGCAGTTTATCACCTAGCGGGGGATCCAAGCAGTTCTTC. Translation gives CASSLSPSGGSKQFF.

The rearrangement links TRBV30 to TRBJ1-4; no reliable D call. V was shortened by 0 bases and J by 10 bases, with 15 bases between the two germline ends. CDR3 length equals 14 residues. Germline loops: CDR1 GTSNPN, CDR2 SVGIG (reference sequence). This CDR3 is CAWSVGPREGKLFF. Here the CDR3 DNA reads TGTGCCTGGAGTGTCGGGCCCCGGGAAGGAAAACTGTTTTTT.

This chain connects TRBV6-5 to TRBJ1-4; TRBD1 agrees at 9 bases. With 6 bases clipped from V and 7 bases from J, the junction kept 3 bases outside the gene matches. The CDR3 spans 13 residues. Germline V lookup: CDR1 MNHEY, CDR2 SVGAGI. CDR3 protein: CASSRQGGEKLFF. Written as DNA, the CDR3 is TGTGCCAGCAGCCGACAGGGGGGTGAAAAACTGTTTTTT.

This clone occurred a few times. The gene calls are TRBV11-2 and TRBJ1-2; D not certain. Germline CDR1 is SGHAT and CDR2 is FQNNGV. The CDR3 totals 14 residues. The V end was cut by 5 bases, the J end by 9 bases, with 19 bases between. Written as DNA, the CDR3 is TGTGCCAGCAGCGCGGGCATGCTCCCATTGAGCTACACCTTC. Protein sequence: CASSAGMLPLSYTF.

V is TRBV6-5 and J is TRBJ2-2; 7 bases match TRBD1. CDR3 length equals 15 residues. Germline loops: CDR1 MNHEY, CDR2 SVGAGI. With V trimmed by 6 bases and J by 5 bases, 9 bases remained unmatched. The CDR3 is CASSLTGVGTGELFF. DNA for the CDR3: TGTGCCAGCAGCCTTACAGGGGTAGGAACCGGGGAGCTGTTTTTT.

The chain carries TRBV7-9 and TRBJ2-7; 7 bases match TRBD1. Losses at the gene ends were 5 bases for V and 3 bases for J; bases not matched to a gene: 7. The length of the CDR3 is 14 residues. The germline V gene has CDR1 SEHNR and CDR2 FQNEAQ (reference sequence). The CDR3 is CASSPTGRNYEQYF. In DNA, the CDR3 is TGTGCCAGCAGCCCGACAGGGAGAAACTACGAGCAGTACTTC.

This clone was observed a single time. This sequence joins TRBV5-6 and TRBJ1-2, with D possibly matching TRBD1 (5 bases). Trimming took off 7 bases at V and 10 bases at J, with 32 bases between the two ends. Germline lookup yields CDR1 SGHDT and CDR2 YYEEEE. This CDR3 spans 17 amino acids. CDR3 in amino acids: CASVPRLGVGVRDDYTF. CDR3 bases: TGTGCCAGCGTACCCCGTCTAGGGGTTGGGGTTCGCGATGACTACACCTTC.

This clone was seen only a few times. The V call is TRBV18, the J call TRBJ2-2, with a tentative D call TRBD1 (5 bases). CDR1 is KGHSH, CDR2 LQKENI, per germline. V was pared by 1 base and J by 0 bases, with 9 bases between. This CDR3 region has 16 residues. CDR3 region: CASSPRGYTNTGELFF. CDR3 nucleotides: TGTGCCAGCTCACCACGGGGCTACACGAACACCGGGGAGCTGTTTTTT.

The CDR3 is CASSLEGQGNTEAFF. The CDR3 nucleotides read TGCGCCAGCAGCTTGGAAGGACAGGGGAACACTGAAGCTTTCTTT. This rearrangement joins TRBV5-1 to TRBJ1-1, with 8 bases identical to TRBD1. The CDR3 runs to 15 residues. CDR1 is SGHRS, CDR2 YFSETQ, per germline. V gave up 0 bases and J gave up 1 base; unmatched junction bases: 2.